One sample yielded the 7 T cell receptor beta chains listed below, sequenced in a study of monozygotic twins with inflammatory bowel disease. TCRdb re-analyzed the 5' RACE reads; it lists each CDR3 protein once, without DNA. The data show 88,000 or so distinct CDR3 sequences, and the top ten clones hold 6.5% to 9%. Sequencing was carried out using blood. These receptors were taken from a human donor with ulcerative colitis or Crohn's disease, or a healthy co-twin of an affected twin (not recorded which).

The V gene is TRBV5-6, the J gene TRBJ2-3; TCRdb's D gene call, TRBD1, goes unchecked for lack of DNA. The CDR3 is made up of 15 amino acids. Per germline, CDR1 SGHDT and CDR2 YYEEEE. CDR3 loop: CASSTPGANTDTQYF.

The chain combines TRBV7-2 with TRBJ1-4; the TCRdb D gene call, TRBD1, has no DNA to confirm it. This CDR3 is 13 amino acids long. The germline V gene encodes CDR1 SGHTA and CDR2 FQGNSA. CDR3 protein: CASSLESWGQLFF.

The chain couples TRBV6-5 to TRBJ1-5; the D call of TRBD1 rests on TCRdb alone, since no DNA is present to check it. The germline V gene has CDR1 MNHEY and CDR2 SVGAGI. CDR3 length: 14 amino acids. Here the CDR3 reads CASSYSGGDQPQHF.

The chain links TRBV12-3 or TRBV12-4 to TRBJ1-1; TCRdb names TRBD1, which stays unverified in the absence of DNA. The CDR3 runs to 15 residues. The CDR3 sequence is CASSTRGGWTTEAFF.

The chain is built from TRBV7-3 and TRBJ2-3; no DNA is available, so the TRBD2 call from TCRdb remains unchecked. CDR1 and CDR2 (germline): SGHTA, FQGTGA. CDR3 size: 16 residues. CDR3 in amino acids: CASSPLPSGEKDTQYF. Together with reference TRBV7-3 and TRBJ2-3, the CDR3 gives the full variable domain: GAGVSQTPSNKVTEKGKYVELRCDPISGHTALYWYRQSLGQGPEFLIYFQGTGAADDSGLPNDRFFAVRPEGSVSTLKIQRTERGDSAVYLCASSPLPSGEKDTQYFGPGTRLTVL.

The chain couples TRBV13 to TRBJ2-7. The germline gives CDR1 PRHDT, CDR2 FYEKMQ (reference sequence). The CDR3 covers 13 residues. The CDR3 sequence: CASSYGPLYEQYF.

This chain uses TRBV20-1 with TRBJ2-7; the TCRdb D gene call, TRBD1, has no DNA to confirm it. Germline lookup yields CDR1 DFQATT and CDR2 SNEGSKA (reference sequence). The CDR3 is made up of 14 amino acids. The CDR3 spells CSARGGQAFYEQYF.